A single sample is the source of the 24 T cell receptor beta chains below, sequenced in a study of beta chain features in type 1 diabetes. No cognate antigen is known for these TCRs. The authors reverse transcribed all of the isolated RNA, so sequencing captured expressed TCRB transcripts. Sequenced by immunoSEQ multiplex PCR; TCRdb stores in-frame clones only, minus some. The table lists hundreds of thousands of clones, around an eighth of them singletons, with less than 0.025% in the top ten. Findings and caveats of the study: Type 1 diabetes patients showed a moderate but significant shortening of TCRB CDR3s in all four CD4+ subsets.

Input material: naive CD4+ T cells from blood. The receptors derive from a man between 18 and 35 years old with type 1 diabetes.

The table lists this clone with a few counts. This sequence joins TRBV10-3 and TRBJ2-3; D ambiguous. The germline V gene encodes CDR1 ENHRY and CDR2 SYGVKD. Deletions cut 6 bases from V and 0 bases from J, with 13 bases between. The CDR3 contains 15 residues. The CDR3 loop reads CAIRKNWGSTDTQYF. In nucleotides, the CDR3 is TGTGCCATCAGAAAAAATTGGGGAAGCACAGATACGCAGTATTTT.

This clone has a handful of counts. The chain is built from TRBV30 and TRBJ2-3, with TRBD2 matching over 15 bases. Germline lookup yields CDR1 GTSNPN and CDR2 SVGIG (reference sequence). The CDR3 runs 19 residues. V lost 0 bases to trimming and J lost 1 base; unmatched junction nucleotides: 8. The CDR3 sequence: CAWSVGRTSGGARTDTQYF. The DNA for the CDR3 is TGTGCCTGGAGTGTAGGCCGGACTAGCGGGGGGGCCCGCACAGATACGCAGTATTTT.

The chain couples TRBV14 to TRBJ1-4, with D tentatively TRBD1 (6 bases). V gave up 4 bases and J gave up 14 bases, with 14 bases separating them. CDR1 and CDR2 (germline): SGHDN, FVKESK. The CDR3 loop spans 12 amino acids. CDR3 sequence: CASSPPAGGLFF. The CDR3 nucleotides are TGTGCCAGCAGCCCCCCAGCGGGGGGCCTGTTTTTT.

Of note for this clone: Within the sample, other DNA sequences also encode this same CDR3. The V gene is TRBV2, the J gene TRBJ2-2; no clear D gene. CDR1 SNHLY and CDR2 FYNNEI come from the germline V gene. V was trimmed by 7 bases and J by 2 bases, leaving 8 bases between them. This CDR3 region has 13 residues. The CDR3 nucleotides are TGTGCCAGCAAGGTCGAAAACACCGGGGAGCTGTTTTTT. Translated, it gives CASKVENTGELFF.

This clone was counted only a few times. The chain has TRBV2 and TRBJ2-5; 8 bases are a match to TRBD1. The CDR3 runs to 13 residues. With 9 bases clipped from V and 5 bases from J, the junction kept 8 bases outside the gene matches. Germline lookup yields CDR1 SNHLY and CDR2 FYNNEI. The chain's CDR3 is CASVTGAVETQYF. CDR3 coding DNA: TGTGCCAGTGTGACAGGGGCCGTTGAGACCCAGTACTTC.

The chain carries TRBV6-5 and TRBJ2-1; D perhaps matches TRBD2 (6 bases). The V gene's germline CDR1 is MNHEY and CDR2 SVGAGI. V was clipped by 5 bases and J by 4 bases, with 12 bases between them. This CDR3 is 14 amino acids long. CDR3 loop: CASSETSTYNEQFF. As DNA, the CDR3 is TGTGCCAGCAGTGAAACTAGCACGTACAATGAGCAGTTCTTC.

This clone was observed a handful of times. Other nucleotide sequences from this sample produce the same CDR3. V is TRBV29-1 and J is TRBJ2-7; D possibly corresponds to TRBD1 (5 bases). Germline V gene sequence: CDR1 SQVTM, CDR2 ANQGSEA. CDR3 length equals 12 residues. Trimming cost V 4 bases and J 1 base, with 8 bases left between them. The CDR3 protein is CSVGAGSYEQYF. The CDR3 DNA reads as TGCAGCGTTGGGGCAGGGTCCTACGAGCAGTACTTC.

The chain carries TRBV10-3 and TRBJ2-2; tentative D call: TRBD2 (5 bases). CDR1 and CDR2 from the germline V gene are ENHRY and SYGVKD. The CDR3 runs to 14 residues. The V end lost 4 bases, the J end lost 3 bases, and 9 bases lay between the germline ends. As DNA, the CDR3 is TGTGCCATCAGTGCTCGGGATTACACCGGGGAGCTGTTTTTT. It encodes CAISARDYTGELFF.

The chain uses TRBV7-2 and TRBJ1-2; D remains unclear. This CDR3 has 15 residues. Germline V gives CDR1 SGHTA, CDR2 FQGNSA. V was pared by 1 base and J by 4 bases, with 13 bases between. CDR3 sequence (DNA): TGTGCCAGCAGCTTAGGTGGTTCGGTCATCTATGGCTACACCTTC. This encodes CASSLGGSVIYGYTF.

As to this clone: At the DNA level, this CDR3 is encoded by other sequences in the same sample as well. This chain uses TRBV7-9 with TRBJ2-3; D not resolved. V was cut by 4 bases and J by 4 bases, with 0 bases left in between. CDR1 SEHNR and CDR2 FQNEAQ come from the germline V gene (reference sequence). This CDR3 is built from 10 residues. CDR3 in amino acids: CASSSDTQYF. For the CDR3, the DNA is TGTGCCAGCAGCTCAGATACGCAGTATTTT. The full variable domain, completed using reference TRBV7-9 and TRBJ2-3, is DTGVSQNPRHKITKRGQNVTFRCDPISEHNRLYWYRQTLGQGPEFLTYFQNEAQLEKSRLLSDRFSAERPKGSFSTLEIQRTEQGDSAMYLCASSSDTQYFGPGTRLTVL.

This clone was seen only a few times. This chain connects TRBV9 to TRBJ1-1; D gene ambiguous. CDR3 size: 15 residues. Per germline, CDR1 SGDLS and CDR2 YYNGEE. V lost 2 bases and J lost 3, with 14 bases in between. CDR3 nucleotide sequence: TGTGCCAGCAGCGTTTCTTGGACGGGTCACACTGAAGCTTTCTTT. This sequence encodes CASSVSWTGHTEAFF.

This clone showed up just a few times. V and J are TRBV4-1 and TRBJ1-3, with D perhaps matching TRBD1 (5 bases). Germline V gives CDR1 MGHRA, CDR2 YSYEKL. The CDR3 runs 16 residues. The V end lost 2 bases, the J end lost 7 bases, and 18 bases lay between the germline ends. The DNA for the CDR3 is TGCGCCAGCAGCCAACAAGACAGACAAGTGCAGAACACCATATATTTT. Translating gives CASSQQDRQVQNTIYF.

The V call is TRBV6-5, the J call TRBJ2-1, with 10 bases matching TRBD2. The CDR3 loop spans 15 amino acids. In germline, CDR1 is MNHEY, CDR2 SVGAGI. V gave up 6 bases and J gave up 3 bases; unmatched junction bases: 5. The CDR3 DNA reads as TGTGCCAGCAGCCGTGTAGCGGGGGGCTACAATGAGCAGTTCTTC. This translates into CASSRVAGGYNEQFF.

This clone was counted a few times. The genes are TRBV25-1 and TRBJ2-2; TRBD1 might be the D (5 bases). Trimming pared 1 base from V and 3 bases from J, leaving 6 bases between. Germline V lookup: CDR1 MGHDK, CDR2 SYGVNS. The CDR3 length is 14 residues. The CDR3 region is CASSESQDTGELFF. Written as DNA, the CDR3 is TGTGCCAGCAGTGAATCACAGGACACCGGGGAGCTGTTTTTT.

This clone was detected a few times. CDR3 nucleotide sequence: TGTGCCAGTAGTAACGGCGGGTCGGTCCACTCCTACAATGAGCAGTTCTTC. It specifies CASSNGGSVHSYNEQFF. This chain joins TRBV19 and TRBJ2-1; D possibly corresponds to TRBD2 (5 bases). The CDR3 covers 17 residues. Germline assignment: CDR1 LNHDA and CDR2 SQIVND (reference sequence). V lost 4 bases and J lost 0, with 16 bases in between. The variable domain in full, completed from reference TRBV19 and TRBJ2-1, reads DGGITQSPKYLFRKEGQNVTLSCEQNLNHDAMYWYRQDPGQGLRLIYYSQIVNDFQKGDIAEGYSVSREKKESFPLTVTSAQKNPTAFYLCASSNGGSVHSYNEQFFGPGTRLTVL.

The chain carries TRBV7-8 and TRBJ1-5; D not certain. The CDR3 sequence is 14 residues long. Trimming shortened V by 1 base and J by 3 bases, and 7 bases separated the two germline ends. CDR1 is SGHVS and CDR2 is FQNEAQ in the germline V gene. CDR3 DNA: TGTGCCAGCAGCTTAGTGGACCTCAATCAGCCCCAGCATTTT. This encodes CASSLVDLNQPQHF.

This clone was seen a handful of times. This chain joins TRBV4-1 and TRBJ1-5; 7 nucleotides line up with TRBD1. Germline V lookup: CDR1 MGHRA, CDR2 YSYEKL. This CDR3 contains 16 residues. V lost 1 base to trimming and J lost 4 bases; unmatched junction nucleotides: 7. CDR3 in amino acids: CASSQGRTGLNQPQHF. CDR3 DNA: TGCGCCAGCAGCCAAGGACGGACAGGCCTTAATCAGCCCCAGCATTTT.

This clone showed up just a few times. The V and J genes are TRBV30 and TRBJ2-3, with 8 bases aligning to TRBD1. CDR3 length: 19 residues. Trimming cost V 4 bases and J 2 bases; bases outside gene matches: 20. Germline CDR1 GTSNPN, CDR2 SVGIG (reference sequence). Here the CDR3 reads CAWTKTRTWTGSFTDTQYF. In DNA form, the CDR3 reads TGTGCCTGGACCAAAACCCGGACATGGACAGGGTCTTTCACAGATACGCAGTATTTT.

The chain is built from TRBV18 and TRBJ2-3, with a tentative D call TRBD2 (6 bases). The CDR3 has 15 residues. V was trimmed by 6 bases and J by 1 base, leaving 14 bases between them. The germline V gene encodes CDR1 KGHSH and CDR2 LQKENI. The CDR3 here is CASSAGTGGTDTQYF. The CDR3 nucleotides read TGTGCCAGCTCCGCGGGGACGGGGGGCACAGATACGCAGTATTTT.

This clone was counted only a few times. CDR3 sequence (DNA): TGTGCCAGCAGCTTCACCGGGACTAGCGGGGGAAGGACCGGGGAGCTGTTTTTT. Protein: CASSFTGTSGGRTGELFF. The chain joins TRBV7-8 to TRBJ2-2, with 14 bases matching TRBD2. The CDR3 sequence is 18 residues long. J was trimmed by 5 bases and V by 3 bases; bases with no gene match: 8. The germline V gene has CDR1 SGHVS and CDR2 FQNEAQ.

This clone has more than one count but fewer than ten. The chain employs TRBV6-5 and TRBJ1-6; 7 bases are a match to TRBD1. Trimming removed 4 bases from V and 8 bases from J; junction bases left unmatched: 5. Germline V gene sequence: CDR1 MNHEY, CDR2 SVGAGI. The CDR3 loop spans 14 amino acids. This CDR3 is CASSSRDSYSPLHF. Here the CDR3 DNA reads TGTGCCAGCAGTTCCCGGGACAGCTATTCACCCCTCCACTTT.

The gene calls are TRBV15 and TRBJ2-1; 8 bases align to TRBD2. CDR1 and CDR2 from the germline V gene are LNHNV and YYDKDF (reference sequence). The CDR3 is 15 amino acids. The junction had 3 bases not matched to a gene; V was cut back by 0 bases and J by 5 bases. The CDR3 reads CATSRDRGGNNEQFF. The DNA for the CDR3 is TGTGCCACCAGCAGAGATCGGGGGGGCAACAATGAGCAGTTCTTC.

This clone was seen a few times. CDR3 DNA sequence: TGTGCCTGGAGTGAACAGACGGGGAGCTATGGCTACACCTTC. Translated: CAWSEQTGSYGYTF. This chain uses TRBV30 with TRBJ1-2; D gene unclear. Germline CDR1 reads GTSNPN; CDR2 reads SVGIG (reference sequence). The CDR3 length is 14 residues. V lost 1 base to trimming and J lost 4 bases, with 13 bases between them.

V gene TRBV11-2 combines with J gene TRBJ2-3; D gene unclear. Germline CDR1 and CDR2: SGHAT and FQNNGV. The CDR3 totals 12 residues. V lost 5 bases, J lost 4 bases, and 7 bases lay in between. As DNA, the CDR3 is TGTGCCAGCAGCGCCCGGGCAGATACGCAGTATTTT. Protein: CASSARADTQYF. The full variable domain, in which reference TRBV11-2 and TRBJ2-3 provide the parts outside the CDR3, is EAGVAQSPRYKIIEKRQSVAFWCNPISGHATLYWYQQILGQGPKLLIQFQNNGVVDDSQLPKDRFSAERLKGVDSTLKIQPAKLEDSAVYLCASSARADTQYFGPGTRLTVL.